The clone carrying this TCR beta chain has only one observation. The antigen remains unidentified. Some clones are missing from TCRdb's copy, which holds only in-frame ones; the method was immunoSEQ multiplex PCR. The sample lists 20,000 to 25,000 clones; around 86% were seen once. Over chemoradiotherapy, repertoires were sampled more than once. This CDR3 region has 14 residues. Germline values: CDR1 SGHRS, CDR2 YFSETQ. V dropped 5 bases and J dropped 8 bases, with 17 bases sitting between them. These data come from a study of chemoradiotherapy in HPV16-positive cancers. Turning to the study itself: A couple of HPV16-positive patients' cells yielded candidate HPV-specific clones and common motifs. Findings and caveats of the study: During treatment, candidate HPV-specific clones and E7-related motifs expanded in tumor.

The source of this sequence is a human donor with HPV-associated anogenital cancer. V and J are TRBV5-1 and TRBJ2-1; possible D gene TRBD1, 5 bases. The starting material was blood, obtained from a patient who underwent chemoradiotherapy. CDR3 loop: CASRSETRVDEQFF. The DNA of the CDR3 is TGCGCCAGCAGATCTGAGACCAGGGTTGATGAGCAGTTCTTC. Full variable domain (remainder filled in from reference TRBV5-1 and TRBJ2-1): KAGVTQTPRYLIKTRGQQVTLSCSPISGHRSVSWYQQTPGQGLQFLFEYFSETQRNKGNFPGRFSGRQFSNSRSEMNVSTLELGDSALYLCASRSETRVDEQFFGPGTRLTVL.